These 26 T cell receptor beta chains came from one sample sequenced in a study of cytomegalovirus exposure and HLA in healthy donors. The primer mix had 60 Vbeta and 13 Jbeta primers. The table came from immunoSEQ multiplex PCR; TCRdb's copy has only in-frame clones and leaves some out. This table holds some 140,000 clones, 60% to 85% found once. The sequenced material came from PBMCs. The receptor set was obtained from a woman aged 40 to 50 in good health and CMV-seronegative.

J is TRBJ1-2 and V is TRBV5-4; TRBD1 is a possible D gene (6 bases). Between the trimmed V and J ends, which lost 4 bases and 5 bases, there was a span of 9 bases. Germline assignment: CDR1 SGHNT and CDR2 YYREEE (reference sequence). The CDR3 consists of 12 residues. CDR3 sequence (DNA): TGTGCCAGCAGCCTGGACAGTTATGGCTACACCTTC. Its protein is CASSLDSYGYTF.

The CDR3 nucleotides are TGCGCCAGCAGCCAGGAGGGTTCAGCGGCTGAGCAGTTCTTC. It translates to CASSQEGSAAEQFF. This chain links TRBV5-1 with TRBJ2-1, with a possible D match to TRBD2 (6 bases). V lost 4 bases, J lost 9 bases, and 17 bases lay in between. Per germline, CDR1 SGHRS and CDR2 YFSETQ. The CDR3 covers 14 residues.

The chain carries TRBV18 and TRBJ1-2; D is perhaps TRBD1 (5 bases). From germline, CDR1 is KGHSH and CDR2 LQKENI. The CDR3 covers 13 residues. V was pared by 0 bases and J by 7 bases, with 9 bases between. DNA for the CDR3: TGTGCCAGCTCACCACCGGGGGGACGTGGCTACACCTTC. Protein: CASSPPGGRGYTF. The whole variable domain, remainder taken from reference TRBV18 and TRBJ1-2, is NAGVMQNPRHLVRRRGQEARLRCSPMKGHSHVYWYRQLPEEGLKFMVYLQKENIIDESGMPKERFSAEFPKEGPSILRIQQVVRGDSAAYFCASSPPGGRGYTFGSGTRLTVV.

The chain has TRBV27 and TRBJ2-2, with a possible D match to TRBD1 (5 bases). V lost 11 bases to trimming and J lost 4 bases, with 14 bases between them. This CDR3 is built from 13 residues. The germline V gene has CDR1 MNHEY and CDR2 SMNVEV (reference sequence). The CDR3 reads CAPQGIGTGELFF. The DNA of the CDR3 is TGTGCCCCCCAGGGTATCGGCACCGGGGAGCTGTTTTTT.

The rearrangement links TRBV10-3 to TRBJ2-3; the match to TRBD2 covers 10 bases. The germline V gene has CDR1 ENHRY and CDR2 SYGVKD. V lost 0 bases, J lost 4 bases, and 7 bases stayed unmatched. This CDR3 has 17 residues. CDR3 coding DNA: TGTGCCATCAGTGAGTCAGGACTAGCGGAGGGTTCAGATACGCAGTATTTT. It codes for CAISESGLAEGSDTQYF.

This clone was seen once. The rearrangement uses TRBV5-1 and TRBJ1-1; 9 bases align to TRBD1. J gave up 3 bases and V 4 bases, and 7 bases lay outside the gene matches. From germline, CDR1 is SGHRS and CDR2 YFSETQ. The length of the CDR3 is 15 residues. This CDR3 is CASSGTGTLDTEAFF. In nucleotides, the CDR3 is TGCGCCAGCAGCGGGACAGGGACCCTTGACACTGAAGCTTTCTTT.

This clone was detected once. V gene TRBV28 combines with J gene TRBJ2-7; the D gene is possibly TRBD2 (7 bases). Germline V lookup: CDR1 MDHEN, CDR2 SYDVKM. The CDR3 covers 15 residues. Deletions cut 3 bases from V and 2 bases from J, with 14 bases between. The CDR3 DNA reads TGTGCCAGCAGTTTGGGCGCCGGGGGGCCCTACGAGCAGTACTTC. This encodes CASSLGAGGPYEQYF. The whole variable domain, filled in from reference TRBV28 and TRBJ2-7, reads DVKVTQSSRYLVKRTGEKVFLECVQDMDHENMFWYRQDPGLGLRLIYFSYDVKMKEKGDIPEGYSVSREKKERFSLILESASTNQTSMYLCASSLGAGGPYEQYFGPGTRLTVT.

In this sample, this clone turned up a few times. The chain has TRBV4-2 and TRBJ2-2; tentatively, D is TRBD2 (5 bases). The CDR3 is 14 amino acids. Germline CDR1 and CDR2: LGHNA and YNFKEQ. The ends were cut back, 3 bases at V and 4 bases at J, with 9 bases in the middle. CDR3 amino acids: CASSQGAGTGELFF. CDR3 sequence (DNA): TGTGCCAGCAGCCAGGGAGCAGGCACCGGGGAGCTGTTTTTT.

This chain links TRBV9 with TRBJ1-1; D is unresolved. This CDR3 contains 11 residues. The V gene lost 0 bases and the J gene lost 6 bases, with 3 bases spanning the gap. Germline assignment: CDR1 SGDLS and CDR2 YYNGEE. The DNA of the CDR3 is TGTGCCAGCAGCGTAGGGCCTGAAGCTTTCTTT. Its translation: CASSVGPEAFF. Combining the CDR3 with reference TRBV9 and TRBJ1-1 gives the whole variable domain DSGVTQTPKHLITATGQRVTLRCSPRSGDLSVYWYQQSLDQGLQFLIQYYNGEERAKGNILERFSAQQFPDLHSELNLSSLELGDSALYFCASSVGPEAFFGQGTRLTVV.

This chain joins TRBV5-4 and TRBJ2-7; 8 bases line up with TRBD1. The germline V gene encodes CDR1 SGHNT and CDR2 YYREEE (reference sequence). The CDR3 loop spans 15 amino acids. Trimming cost V 4 bases and J 4 bases; bases outside gene matches: 10. DNA of the CDR3: TGTGCCAGCAGCCTGGGCGGACAGGGACTGTACGAGCAGTACTTC. Translated: CASSLGGQGLYEQYF.

A single count supports this clone. For the CDR3, the DNA is TGTGCCATCAGGAGGAGCTCCTACGAGCAGTACTTC. Its protein product is CAIRRSSYEQYF. The V call is TRBV10-3, the J call TRBJ2-7; D gene ambiguous. V gave up 6 bases and J gave up 0 bases, with 6 bases separating them. The CDR3 sequence is 12 residues long. Germline lookup yields CDR1 ENHRY and CDR2 SYGVKD.

The genes are TRBV29-1 and TRBJ2-7; a weak D match, TRBD1 (5 bases). V was shortened by 1 base and J by 4 bases, with 20 bases between the two germline ends. The CDR3 extends over 16 amino acids. The germline V gene encodes CDR1 SQVTM and CDR2 ANQGSEA. CDR3: CSVEGPGAVKAYEQYF. CDR3 DNA: TGCAGCGTTGAAGGCCCTGGGGCAGTTAAAGCTTACGAGCAGTACTTC.

As concerns this clone: The sample carries other DNA sequences with the same CDR3. The chain couples TRBV4-1 to TRBJ2-7; TRBD1 agrees at 10 bases. The germline CDR1 and CDR2 sequences are MGHRA and YSYEKL. The CDR3 sequence is 13 residues long. Losses at the gene ends were 3 bases for V and 4 bases for J; bases not matched to a gene: 0. The CDR3 nucleotides read TGCGCCAGCAGCCAGGACAGGGGGTACGAGCAGTACTTC. This gives the protein CASSQDRGYEQYF.

The J gene is TRBJ2-3, the V gene TRBV4-2; D is perhaps TRBD2 (6 bases). This CDR3 is built from 16 residues. CDR1 LGHNA and CDR2 YNFKEQ come from the germline V gene. Trimming took off 0 bases at V and 4 bases at J, with 14 bases between the two ends. CDR3 nucleotides: TGTGCCAGCAGCCAAGATATGGGTCTAGCGCCAGATACGCAGTATTTT. Amino acids: CASSQDMGLAPDTQYF.

The chain is built from TRBV29-1 and TRBJ1-2; D call uncertain. Between the trimmed V and J ends, which lost 6 bases and 6 bases, there was a span of 17 bases. The CDR3 runs to 13 residues. Germline-derived CDR1 and CDR2 are SQVTM and ANQGSEA. The CDR3 sequence is CSVAGPRGDGYTF. The DNA for the CDR3 is TGCAGCGTGGCCGGGCCCCGGGGTGATGGCTACACCTTC.

The V call is TRBV28, the J call TRBJ2-1; D gene ambiguous. CDR1 MDHEN and CDR2 SYDVKM come from the germline V gene. This CDR3 spans 12 amino acids. V shed 1 base and J shed 11 bases, with 9 bases lying between them. The CDR3 DNA reads TGTGCCAGCAGTTTATCTTTTGGGCAGCAGTTCTTC. Translation gives CASSLSFGQQFF.

On this clone: Other DNA sequences in the same sample also yield this CDR3. The gene calls are TRBV5-1 and TRBJ1-1; 7 nucleotides align to TRBD1. The CDR3 has 14 amino acids. CDR1 SGHRS and CDR2 YFSETQ come from the germline V gene. With 3 bases clipped from V and 1 base from J, the junction kept 3 bases outside the gene matches. The CDR3 DNA sequence: TGCGCCAGCAGCTCGGGACAGCCGAACACTGAAGCTTTCTTT. This encodes CASSSGQPNTEAFF.

This clone was detected only once. The rearrangement links TRBV4-1 to TRBJ2-2; 7 bases line up with TRBD2. Germline lookup yields CDR1 MGHRA and CDR2 YSYEKL. Trimming took 7 bases from V and 2 from J; bases not matched to a gene: 4. CDR3 length: 14 amino acids. The CDR3 region is CASTPGGNTGELFF. The DNA of the CDR3 is TGCGCCAGCACCCCGGGAGGTAACACCGGGGAGCTGTTTTTT.

The gene calls are TRBV30 and TRBJ1-2; TRBD1 matches 7 bases. V was clipped by 0 bases and J by 7 bases; unmatched bases: 8. There are 14 residues in the CDR3. Looked up from germline, CDR1 is GTSNPN and CDR2 is SVGIG (reference sequence). The DNA of the CDR3 is TGTGCCTGGAGTGTCGGGGACAGATATGGTGGCTACACCTTC. This codes for CAWSVGDRYGGYTF.

The CDR3 sequence: CASRGQYSNQPQHF. The DNA of the CDR3 is TGTGCCAGCAGAGGACAGTATAGCAATCAGCCCCAGCATTTT. The chain uses TRBV2 and TRBJ1-5, with D possibly TRBD1 on 6 matching bases. CDR3 length equals 14 residues. Deletions cut 6 bases from V and 0 bases from J, with 9 bases between. Germline V gene data show CDR1 as SNHLY and CDR2 as FYNNEI.

V gene TRBV9 combines with J gene TRBJ2-1, with 7 bases matching TRBD1. This CDR3 spans 14 amino acids. Germline V gives CDR1 SGDLS, CDR2 YYNGEE. After removal of 3 bases from V and 4 bases from J, the junction contained 4 bases not matched to a gene. The CDR3 is CASSARGQYNEQFF. The CDR3 DNA reads as TGTGCCAGCAGCGCCCGGGGACAGTACAATGAGCAGTTCTTC. Full variable domain (rest looked up from reference TRBV9 and TRBJ2-1): DSGVTQTPKHLITATGQRVTLRCSPRSGDLSVYWYQQSLDQGLQFLIQYYNGEERAKGNILERFSAQQFPDLHSELNLSSLELGDSALYFCASSARGQYNEQFFGPGTRLTVL.

V usage is TRBV5-1 and J usage is TRBJ1-2; D is unresolved. Per germline, CDR1 SGHRS and CDR2 YFSETQ. The length of the CDR3 is 13 residues. Between the trimmed V and J ends, which lost 2 bases and 8 bases, there was a span of 13 bases. CDR3 coding DNA: TGCGCCAGCAGCTTAGCGGGAGCGGGGGGCTACACCTTC. Protein product: CASSLAGAGGYTF.

J is TRBJ1-1 and V is TRBV7-9, with TRBD1 identical over 7 bases. The V and J ends lost 5 bases and 5 bases, in that order; junction bases with no gene match: 8. CDR1 is SEHNR, CDR2 FQNEAQ, per germline (reference sequence). This CDR3 has 14 residues. The CDR3 bases are TGTGCCAGCAGCGGACGACAGGGAGGAACTGAAGCTTTCTTT. Protein sequence: CASSGRQGGTEAFF.

Comments on this clone: The junction and the germline gene differ at one end; a read error may be behind it. The chain joins TRBV29-1 to TRBJ2-7; a weak D match, TRBD2 (6 bases). Per germline, CDR1 SQVTM and CDR2 ANQGSEA. The CDR3 covers 11 residues. This CDR3 is CSVEAEGRRNF. The DNA of the CDR3 is TGCAGCGTTGAGGCGGAGGGGCGCCGGAACTTC.

V usage is TRBV5-1 and J usage is TRBJ2-3; D remains ambiguous. V lost 1 base, J lost 0 bases, and 6 bases lay in between. The CDR3 is 14 amino acids. CDR1 and CDR2 (germline): SGHRS, YFSETQ. The CDR3 DNA is TGCGCCAGCAGCTTGTTACATAGCACAGATACGCAGTATTTT. Translation gives CASSLLHSTDTQYF. The full variable domain, its missing parts supplied by reference TRBV5-1 and TRBJ2-3, is KAGVTQTPRYLIKTRGQQVTLSCSPISGHRSVSWYQQTPGQGLQFLFEYFSETQRNKGNFPGRFSGRQFSNSRSEMNVSTLELGDSALYLCASSLLHSTDTQYFGPGTRLTVL.

In this sample, this clone turned up once. The chain links TRBV7-8 to TRBJ1-1, with TRBD1 matching 7 bases. CDR3 length equals 14 residues. Per germline, CDR1 SGHVS and CDR2 FQNEAQ. J gave up 3 bases and V 4 bases, and 5 bases lay outside the gene matches. The CDR3 DNA reads TGTGCCAGCAGCTCAGGGACAGACCACACTGAAGCTTTCTTT. The encoded protein is CASSSGTDHTEAFF.